These T cell receptor beta chains were read from a single sample in a study of stem cell transplantation in POMP-related autoinflammatory disease. The method was immunoSEQ multiplex PCR; TCRdb's version includes in-frame clones alone and lacks a portion of them. The table shows roughly 8,900 clones, with about nine tenths occurring only once. Source: CD8+ T cells from PBMCs, taken after stem cell transplantation. Every receptor here comes from a human patient with POMP-related autoinflammation and immune dysregulation (PRAID). Some T cells may be graft donor cells. The CDR3 runs from the conserved cysteine through the conserved F or W. A D gene is named only where the DNA matches it firmly.

d_gene | j_gene | v_gene | CDR3aa
NA | TRBJ1-1 | TRBV6-5 | CASSSGSTEAFF
NA | TRBJ1-6 | TRBV5-1 | CASSFLGNPTGSPLHF
NA | TRBJ2-1 | TRBV7-2 | CASSLGADYNEQFF
NA | TRBJ1-3 | TRBV2 | CASTESPVSGGNTIYF
NA | TRBJ2-7 | TRBV7-9 | CASSSFTDSPYEQYF
NA | TRBJ2-5 | TRBV6-4 | CASSGGGGETQYF
TRBD2 | TRBJ2-6 | TRBV19 | CASSPYGGTGANVLTF
NA | TRBJ1-6 | TRBV19 | CASSEEPGGGTRYNSPLHF
NA | TRBJ2-4 | TRBV29-1 | CSVEDRTIQSIQYF
NA | TRBJ2-1 | TRBV23-1 | CASLTDGSNEQFF
NA | TRBJ1-1 | TRBV19 | CASSLQLGVNTEAFF
NA | TRBJ2-6 | TRBV19 | CASSPSDTLSSWGANVLTF
NA | TRBJ1-1 | TRBV7-8 | CASSRGDMREAFF
TRBD1 | TRBJ1-2 | TRBV27 | CASSPRGQDYGYTF
TRBD2 | TRBJ2-1 | TRBV5-5 | CASSLVPAGGRSEQFF
TRBD1 | TRBJ1-4 | TRBV2 | CASQRQGGNEKLFF
NA | TRBJ1-2 | TRBV6-5 | CASSYSGAGPNYGYTF
TRBD1 | TRBJ2-7 | TRBV3-1/TRBV3-2 | CASSPSTGAPYEQYF
NA | TRBJ1-6 | TRBV11-2 | CASSPAPLDNSPLHF
NA | TRBJ2-7 | TRBV6-1 | CASSEAGLRGPAEQYF
NA | TRBJ2-2 | TRBV7-9 | CASPYPENTGELFF